This T cell receptor beta chain derives from a study of identical twins. Overall study results and limits: These conclusions were based on statistical analysis (cross-sectional, not following the same donors). For cord blood, abundant beta clonotypes had fewer insertions, unlike memory repertoires, which showed none.

As to this clonotype: Its antigen is still unknown.

This CDR3 region has 16 residues. Germline trimming cut 4 bases from V and 5 bases from J; bases unmatched to any gene: 10. Germline V CDR1 and CDR2: SGHAT, FQDESV (reference sequence). TCRdb reprocessed the 5' RACE reads with MiXCR, giving one entry per CDR3 protein. The data contain 350,000 to 450,000 distinct CDR3 sequences, under 20% of them seen just once; the ten biggest clones take up less than 15%. This TCR was sampled from a man aged 45-65 years in good health. The gene calls are TRBV11-1 and TRBJ2-1; the match to TRBD1 covers 8 bases. What was sequenced was naive T cells sorted from blood. CDR3 sequence: CASSSRQGTKHNEQFF. The CDR3 DNA follows: TGTGCCAGCAGCTCACGACAGGGGACAAAACACAATGAGCAGTTCTTC.